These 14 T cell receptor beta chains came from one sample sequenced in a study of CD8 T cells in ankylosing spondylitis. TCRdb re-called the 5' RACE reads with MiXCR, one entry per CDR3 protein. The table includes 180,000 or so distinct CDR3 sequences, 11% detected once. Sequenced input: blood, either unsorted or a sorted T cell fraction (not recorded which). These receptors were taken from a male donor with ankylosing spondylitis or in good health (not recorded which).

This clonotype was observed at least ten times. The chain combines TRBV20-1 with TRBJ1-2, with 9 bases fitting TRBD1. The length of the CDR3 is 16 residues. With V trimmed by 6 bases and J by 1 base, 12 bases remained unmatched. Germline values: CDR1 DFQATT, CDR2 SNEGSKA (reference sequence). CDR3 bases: TGCAGTGCGAGGGGGGACAGGGTGCCTGTTAACTATGGCTACACCTTC. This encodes CSARGDRVPVNYGYTF.

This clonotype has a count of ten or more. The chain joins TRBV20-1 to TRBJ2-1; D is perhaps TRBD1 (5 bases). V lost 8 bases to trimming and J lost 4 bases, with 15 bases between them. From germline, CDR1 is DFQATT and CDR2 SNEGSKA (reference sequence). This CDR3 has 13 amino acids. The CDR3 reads CSSSRGMYNEQFF. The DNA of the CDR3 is TGCAGTTCATCTAGGGGCATGTACAATGAGCAGTTCTTC.

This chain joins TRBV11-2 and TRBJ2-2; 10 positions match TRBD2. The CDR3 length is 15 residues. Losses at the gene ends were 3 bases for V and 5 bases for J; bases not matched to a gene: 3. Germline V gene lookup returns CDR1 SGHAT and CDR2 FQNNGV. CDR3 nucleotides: TGTGCCAGCAGCTTTTCGACTAGCGGGACCGGGGAGCTGTTTTTT. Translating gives CASSFSTSGTGELFF.

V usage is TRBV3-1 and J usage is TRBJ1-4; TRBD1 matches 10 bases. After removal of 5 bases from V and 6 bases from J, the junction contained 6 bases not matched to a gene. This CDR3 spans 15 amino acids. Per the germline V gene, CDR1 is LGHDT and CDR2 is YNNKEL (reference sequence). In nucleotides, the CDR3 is TGTGCCAGCAGCGGACGGACAGGGGGGTATGAAAAACTGTTTTTT. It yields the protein CASSGRTGGYEKLFF.

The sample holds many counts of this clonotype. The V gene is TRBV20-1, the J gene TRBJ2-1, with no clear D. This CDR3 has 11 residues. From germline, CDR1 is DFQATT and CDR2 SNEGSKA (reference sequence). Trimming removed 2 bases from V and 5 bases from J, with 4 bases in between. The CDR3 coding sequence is TGCAGTGCTAGAAGGAACAATGAGCAGTTCTTC. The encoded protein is CSARRNNEQFF.

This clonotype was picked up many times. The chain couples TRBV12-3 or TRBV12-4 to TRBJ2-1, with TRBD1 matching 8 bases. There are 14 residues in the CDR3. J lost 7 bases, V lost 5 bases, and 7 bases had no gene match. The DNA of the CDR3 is TGTGCCAGCAGTCCGGACAGGGCCACGAATGAGCAGTTCTTC. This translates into CASSPDRATNEQFF.

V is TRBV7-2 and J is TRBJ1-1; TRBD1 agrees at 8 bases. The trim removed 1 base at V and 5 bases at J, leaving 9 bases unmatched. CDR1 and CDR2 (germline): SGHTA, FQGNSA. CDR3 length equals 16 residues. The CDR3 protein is CASSLGGQGAGTEAFF. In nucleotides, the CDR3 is TGTGCCAGCAGCTTAGGGGGGCAGGGGGCGGGTACTGAAGCTTTCTTT.

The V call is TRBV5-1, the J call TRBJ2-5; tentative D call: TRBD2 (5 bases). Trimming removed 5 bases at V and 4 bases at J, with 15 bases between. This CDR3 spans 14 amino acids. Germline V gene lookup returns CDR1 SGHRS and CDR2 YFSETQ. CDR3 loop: CASSLGSRAETQYF. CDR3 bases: TGCGCCAGCAGTTTAGGTTCGCGGGCAGAGACCCAGTACTTC.

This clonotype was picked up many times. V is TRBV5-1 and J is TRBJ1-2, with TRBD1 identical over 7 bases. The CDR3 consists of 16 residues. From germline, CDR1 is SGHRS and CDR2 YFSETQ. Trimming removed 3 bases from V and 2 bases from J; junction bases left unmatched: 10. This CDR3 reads CASSSGRGQFNYGYTF. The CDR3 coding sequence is TGCGCCAGCAGCTCTGGCCGGGGACAGTTCAACTATGGCTACACCTTC.

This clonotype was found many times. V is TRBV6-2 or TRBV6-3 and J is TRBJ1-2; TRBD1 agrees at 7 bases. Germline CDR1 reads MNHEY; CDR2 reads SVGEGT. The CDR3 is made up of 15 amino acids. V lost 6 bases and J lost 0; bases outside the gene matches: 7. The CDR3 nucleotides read TGTGCCAGCAGCACCAGGACAGGAGCTAACTATGGCTACACCTTC. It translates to CASSTRTGANYGYTF.

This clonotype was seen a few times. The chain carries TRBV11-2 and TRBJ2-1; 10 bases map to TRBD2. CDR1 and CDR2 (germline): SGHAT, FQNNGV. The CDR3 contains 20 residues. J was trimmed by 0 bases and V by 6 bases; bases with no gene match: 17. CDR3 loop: CASRKRGALAGVSSYNEQFF. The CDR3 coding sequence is TGTGCCAGCAGAAAGAGGGGGGCGCTAGCGGGGGTCAGCTCCTACAATGAGCAGTTCTTC.

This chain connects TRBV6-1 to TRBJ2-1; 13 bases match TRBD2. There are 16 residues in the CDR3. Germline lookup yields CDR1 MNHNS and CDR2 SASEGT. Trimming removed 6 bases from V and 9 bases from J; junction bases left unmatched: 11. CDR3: CASRPTSGRAFTEQFF. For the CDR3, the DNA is TGTGCCAGCAGGCCCACTAGCGGGAGGGCCTTCACTGAGCAGTTCTTC.

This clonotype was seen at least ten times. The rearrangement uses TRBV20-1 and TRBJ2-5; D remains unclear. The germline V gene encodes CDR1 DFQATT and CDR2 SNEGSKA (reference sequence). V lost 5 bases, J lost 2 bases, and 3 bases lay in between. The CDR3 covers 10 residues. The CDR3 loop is CSALQETQYF. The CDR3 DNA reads TGCAGTGCTTTACAAGAGACCCAGTACTTC.

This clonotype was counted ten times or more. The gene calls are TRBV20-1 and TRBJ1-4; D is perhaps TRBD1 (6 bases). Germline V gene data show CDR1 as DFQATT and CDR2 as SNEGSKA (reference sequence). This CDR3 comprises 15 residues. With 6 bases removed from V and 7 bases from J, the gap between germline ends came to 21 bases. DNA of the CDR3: TGCAGTGCGACTGCGGGGGGGGCGGGAGGTGAAAAACTGTTTTTT. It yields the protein CSATAGGAGGEKLFF.